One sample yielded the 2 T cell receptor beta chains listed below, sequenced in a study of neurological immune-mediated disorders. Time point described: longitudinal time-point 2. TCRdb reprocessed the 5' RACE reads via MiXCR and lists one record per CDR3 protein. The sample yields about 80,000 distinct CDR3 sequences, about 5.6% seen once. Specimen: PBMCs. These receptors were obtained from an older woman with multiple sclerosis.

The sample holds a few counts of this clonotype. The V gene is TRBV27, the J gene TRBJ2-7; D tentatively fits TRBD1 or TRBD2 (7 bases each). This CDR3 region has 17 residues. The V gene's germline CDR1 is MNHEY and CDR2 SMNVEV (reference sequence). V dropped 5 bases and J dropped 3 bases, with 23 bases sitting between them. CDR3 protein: CASSPQGGAPSFYEQYF. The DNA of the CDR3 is TGTGCCAGCAGTCCGCAGGGGGGGGCCCCTTCATTCTACGAGCAGTACTTC.

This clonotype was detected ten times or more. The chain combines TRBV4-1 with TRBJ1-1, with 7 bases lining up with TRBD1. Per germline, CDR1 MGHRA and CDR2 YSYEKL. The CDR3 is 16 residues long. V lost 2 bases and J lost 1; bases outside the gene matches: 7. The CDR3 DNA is TGCGCCAGCAGCCAACTTGGGGACAGTGCGAACACTGAAGCTTTCTTT. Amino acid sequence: CASSQLGDSANTEAFF.